This T cell receptor beta chain was sequenced during a study of cytomegalovirus exposure and HLA in healthy donors. The PCR made use of 60 Vbeta and 13 Jbeta primers. Some clones are missing from TCRdb's copy, which holds only in-frame ones; the method was immunoSEQ multiplex PCR. The sample gives 70,000 to 100,000 clones, approximately 69% of which show up once; about 22% is in the top ten. The length of the CDR3 is 14 residues. Healthy bone marrow donors formed the donor group. This chain uses TRBV21-1 with TRBJ2-1; the table's D gene call, TRBD1, was not cross checked with the DNA. TRBV21-1 is assigned pseudogene status. Material for sequencing was PBMCs. This clonotype was obtained from a woman between 50 and 59 years old in good health and CMV-seropositive. This CDR3 is CASSKPGRLDEQFF. The DNA of the CDR3 is TGTGCCAGCAGCAAGCCAGGGCGGCTGGATGAGCAGTTCTTC.